The 7 T cell receptor beta chains below were found in one sample sequenced in a study of a mutant IDH1 vaccine in newly diagnosed glioma. The sample's time point: week 35, safety follow-up. All doses held 300 ug of mutant IDH1 20-mer peptide, with topical imiquimod. No antigen has been identified for these receptors. Libraries were prepared by immunoSEQ multiplex PCR; TCRdb keeps only in-frame clonotypes and omits some of them. The sample shows roughly 64,000 clones, under 85% of them seen only once. The sample here was PBMCs, taken from a glioma patient whose treatment included an IDH1 peptide vaccine. The receptors here all came from a man aged 50-59 years with glioma.

This chain connects TRBV6-5 to TRBJ1-2; TRBD1 agrees at 7 bases. The V gene's germline CDR1 is MNHEY and CDR2 SVGAGI. The CDR3 is 15 residues long. The junction had 2 bases not matched to a gene; V was cut back by 0 bases and J by 1 base. The CDR3 sequence is CASSYSAGGNYGYTF. Here the CDR3 DNA reads TGTGCCAGCAGTTACTCTGCAGGGGGTAACTATGGCTACACCTTC.

V and J are TRBV19 and TRBJ1-1; the D is unclear. The CDR3 loop spans 12 amino acids. Germline CDR1 and CDR2: LNHDA and SQIVND (reference sequence). Trimming stripped 3 bases from V and 1 base from J, with 3 bases between. In nucleotides, the CDR3 is TGTGCCAGTAGTATCCAGAACACTGAAGCTTTCTTT. It specifies CASSIQNTEAFF.

Only a few counts were recorded for this clone. V gene TRBV2 combines with J gene TRBJ1-1, with D perhaps TRBD1 (6 bases). Germline V CDR1 and CDR2: SNHLY, FYNNEI. Trimming shortened V by 5 bases and J by 0 bases, and 13 bases separated the two germline ends. The CDR3 extends over 15 amino acids. The CDR3: CASSSGASMNTEAFF. The CDR3, as DNA: TGTGCCAGCAGTTCAGGGGCCTCCATGAACACTGAAGCTTTCTTT.

As to this clone: Distinct nucleotide sequences in the sample also encode this CDR3. V and J are TRBV6-6 and TRBJ2-1; no firm D call. Trimming pared 2 bases from V and 0 bases from J, leaving 8 bases between. Germline V CDR1 and CDR2: MNHNY, SVGAGI (reference sequence). The CDR3 is 15 amino acids. CDR3 loop: CASSYEASSYNEQFF. The CDR3 nucleotides are TGTGCCAGCAGTTACGAGGCCAGCTCCTACAATGAGCAGTTCTTC.

This chain links TRBV5-1 with TRBJ1-5; D uncertain. V was trimmed by 2 bases and J by 3 bases, leaving 6 bases between them. Germline loops: CDR1 SGHRS, CDR2 YFSETQ. CDR3 size: 13 residues. Written as DNA, the CDR3 is TGCGCCAGCAGCTTAGGTAACAATCAGCCCCAGCATTTT. Amino acid sequence: CASSLGNNQPQHF. Variable domain in full (rest from reference TRBV5-1 and TRBJ1-5): KAGVTQTPRYLIKTRGQQVTLSCSPISGHRSVSWYQQTPGQGLQFLFEYFSETQRNKGNFPGRFSGRQFSNSRSEMNVSTLELGDSALYLCASSLGNNQPQHFGDGTRLSIL.

The chain joins TRBV5-1 to TRBJ2-7, with 9 nucleotides matching TRBD1. There are 14 residues in the CDR3. CDR1 is SGHRS and CDR2 is YFSETQ in the germline V gene. With V trimmed by 4 bases and J by 3 bases, 5 bases remained unmatched. DNA for the CDR3: TGCGCCAGCAGCAAGGGACAGGGTGGCTACGAGCAGTACTTC. It translates to CASSKGQGGYEQYF.

The chain couples TRBV7-9 to TRBJ1-6, with D unclear. This CDR3 is 16 amino acids long. The V gene's germline CDR1 is SEHNR and CDR2 FQNEAQ (reference sequence). Trimming left V 1 base short and J 0 bases short, with 7 bases between. The CDR3 region is CASSLGLSSYNSPLHF. Here the CDR3 DNA reads TGTGCCAGCAGCTTAGGGCTTAGCTCCTATAATTCACCCCTCCACTTT.